This T cell receptor beta chain was sequenced for a study of T cell responses to AZD1222 COVID-19 vaccine. Method: immunoSEQ multiplex PCR; TCRdb's copy keeps in-frame clones and lacks some. The sample gives around 120,000 clones, roughly 88% of which show up once; approximately 10% is in the top ten. V was clipped by 0 bases and J by 0 bases, with 7 bases between them. The CDR3 length is 15 residues. Germline-derived CDR1 and CDR2 are SGDLS and YYNGEE. Concerning this clone itself: Its antigen remains unknown.

General study points: With dominance at 160-218 and 743-854, vaccine-associated CD4 TCRs spanned spike. Repertoires were obtained solely post-peak T cell response. Reports say nearly half of spike-specific TCRs go after unmutated variant regions.

This specimen consisted of peripheral blood, obtained on day 0 of AZD1222 vaccination. The chain links TRBV9 to TRBJ1-3, with D possibly matching TRBD1 (5 bases). The clonotype comes from an adult in good health. CDR3 DNA: TGTGCCAGCAGCGTAGTAGGGACCTCTGGAAACACCATATATTTT. Translating it yields CASSVVGTSGNTIYF.